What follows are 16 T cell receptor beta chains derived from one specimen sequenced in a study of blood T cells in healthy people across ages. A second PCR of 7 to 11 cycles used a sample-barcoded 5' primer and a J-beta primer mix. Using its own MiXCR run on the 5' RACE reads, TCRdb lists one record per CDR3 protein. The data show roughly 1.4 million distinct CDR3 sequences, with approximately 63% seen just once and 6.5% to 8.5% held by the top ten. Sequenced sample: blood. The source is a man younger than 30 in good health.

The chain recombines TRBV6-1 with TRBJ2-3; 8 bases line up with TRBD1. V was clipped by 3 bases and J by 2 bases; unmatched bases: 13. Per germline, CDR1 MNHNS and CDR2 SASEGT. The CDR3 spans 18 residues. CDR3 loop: CASSETGQGPSPTDTQYF. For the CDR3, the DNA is TGTGCCAGCAGTGAGACCGGACAGGGTCCCTCCCCCACAGATACGCAGTATTTT.

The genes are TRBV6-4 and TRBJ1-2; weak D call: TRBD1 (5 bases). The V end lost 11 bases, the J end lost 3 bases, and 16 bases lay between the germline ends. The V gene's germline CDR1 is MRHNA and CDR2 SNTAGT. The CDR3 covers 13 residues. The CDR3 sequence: CAPGRGGYYGYTF. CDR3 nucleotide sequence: TGTGCCCCGGGTAGGGGCGGATACTATGGCTACACCTTC.

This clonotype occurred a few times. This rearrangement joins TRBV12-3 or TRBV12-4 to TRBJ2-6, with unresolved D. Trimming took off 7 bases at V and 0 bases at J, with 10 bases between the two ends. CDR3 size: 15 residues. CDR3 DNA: TGTGCCAGCACCCAAATCGGCTCTGGGGCCAACGTCCTGACTTTC. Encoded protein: CASTQIGSGANVLTF.

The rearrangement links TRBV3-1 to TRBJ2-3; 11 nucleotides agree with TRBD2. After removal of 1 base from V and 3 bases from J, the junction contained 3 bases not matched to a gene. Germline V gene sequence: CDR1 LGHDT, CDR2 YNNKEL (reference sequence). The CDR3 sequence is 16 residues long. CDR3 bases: TGTGCCAGCAGCCAAGTTAGCGGGAGGGTGACAGATACGCAGTATTTT. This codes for CASSQVSGRVTDTQYF.

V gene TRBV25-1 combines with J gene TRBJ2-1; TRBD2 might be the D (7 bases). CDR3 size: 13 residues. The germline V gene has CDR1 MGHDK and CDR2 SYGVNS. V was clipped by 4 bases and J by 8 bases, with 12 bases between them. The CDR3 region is CASSVRGGYEQFF. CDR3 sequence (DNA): TGTGCCAGCAGTGTCAGGGGAGGGTATGAGCAGTTCTTC.

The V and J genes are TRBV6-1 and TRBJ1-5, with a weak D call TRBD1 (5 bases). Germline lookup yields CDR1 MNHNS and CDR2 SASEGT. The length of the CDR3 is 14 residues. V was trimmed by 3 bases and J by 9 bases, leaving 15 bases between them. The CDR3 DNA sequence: TGTGCCAGCAGTGATGGGGGATTCGTGTCGCCCCAGCATTTT. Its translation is CASSDGGFVSPQHF.

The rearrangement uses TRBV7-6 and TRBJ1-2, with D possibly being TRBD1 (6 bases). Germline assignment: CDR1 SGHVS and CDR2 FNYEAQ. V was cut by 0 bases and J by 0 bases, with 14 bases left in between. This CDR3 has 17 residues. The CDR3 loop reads CASSLAAGDPANYGYTF. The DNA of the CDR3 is TGTGCCAGCAGCTTAGCGGCAGGGGATCCGGCTAACTATGGCTACACCTTC. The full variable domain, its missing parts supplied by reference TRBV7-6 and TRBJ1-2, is GAGVSQSPRYKVTKRGQDVALRCDPISGHVSLYWYRQALGQGPEFLTYFNYEAQQDKSGLPNDRFSAERPEGSISTLTIQRTEQRDSAMYRCASSLAAGDPANYGYTFGSGTRLTVV.

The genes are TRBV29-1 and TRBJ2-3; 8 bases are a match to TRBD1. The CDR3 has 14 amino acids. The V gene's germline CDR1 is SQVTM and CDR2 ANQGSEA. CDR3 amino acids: CIGYQGAFADTQYF. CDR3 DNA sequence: TGCATCGGGTATCAGGGGGCGTTCGCAGATACGCAGTATTTT.

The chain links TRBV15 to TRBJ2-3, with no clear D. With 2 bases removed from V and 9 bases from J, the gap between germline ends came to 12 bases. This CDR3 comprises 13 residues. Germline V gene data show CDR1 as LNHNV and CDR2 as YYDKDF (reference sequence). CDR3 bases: TGTGCCACCAGCAGATACAGACCGGACACGCAGTATTTT. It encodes CATSRYRPDTQYF. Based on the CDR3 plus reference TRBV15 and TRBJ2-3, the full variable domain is DAMVIQNPRYQVTQFGKPVTLSCSQTLNHNVMYWYQQKSSQAPKLLFHYYDKDFNNEADTPDNFQSRRPNTSFCFLDIRSPGLGDTAMYLCATSRYRPDTQYFGPGTRLTVL.

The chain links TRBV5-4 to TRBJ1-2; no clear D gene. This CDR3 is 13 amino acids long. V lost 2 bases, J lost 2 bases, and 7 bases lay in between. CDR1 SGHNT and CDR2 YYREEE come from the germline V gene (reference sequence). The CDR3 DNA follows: TGTGCCAGCAGCTTCACTTCGAACTATGGCTACACCTTC. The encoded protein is CASSFTSNYGYTF. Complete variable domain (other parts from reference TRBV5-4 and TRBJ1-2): ETGVTQSPTHLIKTRGQQVTLRCSSQSGHNTVSWYQQALGQGPQFIFQYYREEENGRGNFPPRFSGLQFPNYSSELNVNALELDDSALYLCASSFTSNYGYTFGSGTRLTVV.

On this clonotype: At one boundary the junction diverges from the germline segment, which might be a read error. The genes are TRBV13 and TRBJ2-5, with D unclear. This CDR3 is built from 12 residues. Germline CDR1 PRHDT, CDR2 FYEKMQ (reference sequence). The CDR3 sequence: CAGSLGRETQYF. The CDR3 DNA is TGTGCCGGCAGCTTGGGCCGAGAGACCCAGTACTTC.

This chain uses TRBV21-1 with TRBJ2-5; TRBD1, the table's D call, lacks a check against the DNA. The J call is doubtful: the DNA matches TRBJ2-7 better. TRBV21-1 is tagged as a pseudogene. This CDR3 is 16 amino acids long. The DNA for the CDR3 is TGTGCCAGCAGCAAAAGGGGGTGGGAAGAGGCCTACGAGCAGTACTTC. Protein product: CASSKRGWEEAYEQYF.

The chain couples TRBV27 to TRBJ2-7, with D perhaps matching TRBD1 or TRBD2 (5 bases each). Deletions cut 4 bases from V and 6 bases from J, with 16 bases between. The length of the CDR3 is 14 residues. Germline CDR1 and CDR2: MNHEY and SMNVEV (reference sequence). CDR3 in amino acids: CASSYKTPGSEQYF. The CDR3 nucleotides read TGTGCCAGCAGTTATAAAACTCCAGGGAGCGAGCAGTACTTC.

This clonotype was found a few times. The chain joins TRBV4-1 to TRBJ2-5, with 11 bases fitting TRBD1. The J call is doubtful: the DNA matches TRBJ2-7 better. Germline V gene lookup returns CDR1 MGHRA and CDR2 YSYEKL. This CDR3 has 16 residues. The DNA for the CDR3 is TGCGCCAGCAGCCAGAGAGAGGACAGGGGGCGCGACGAGCAGTACTTC. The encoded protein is CASSQREDRGRDEQYF.

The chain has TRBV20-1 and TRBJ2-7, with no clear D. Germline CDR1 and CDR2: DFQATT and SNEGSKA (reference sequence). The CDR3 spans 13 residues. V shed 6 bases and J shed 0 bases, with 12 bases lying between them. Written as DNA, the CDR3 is TGCAGTGCCTTGCAGGCGGTCTCCTACGAGCAGTACTTC. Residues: CSALQAVSYEQYF.

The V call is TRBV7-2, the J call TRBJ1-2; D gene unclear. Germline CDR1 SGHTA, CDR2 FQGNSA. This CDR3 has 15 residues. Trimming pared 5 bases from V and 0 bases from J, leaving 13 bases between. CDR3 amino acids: CASSLTASANYGYTF. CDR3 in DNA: TGTGCCAGCAGCCTAACCGCTTCAGCTAACTATGGCTACACCTTC.